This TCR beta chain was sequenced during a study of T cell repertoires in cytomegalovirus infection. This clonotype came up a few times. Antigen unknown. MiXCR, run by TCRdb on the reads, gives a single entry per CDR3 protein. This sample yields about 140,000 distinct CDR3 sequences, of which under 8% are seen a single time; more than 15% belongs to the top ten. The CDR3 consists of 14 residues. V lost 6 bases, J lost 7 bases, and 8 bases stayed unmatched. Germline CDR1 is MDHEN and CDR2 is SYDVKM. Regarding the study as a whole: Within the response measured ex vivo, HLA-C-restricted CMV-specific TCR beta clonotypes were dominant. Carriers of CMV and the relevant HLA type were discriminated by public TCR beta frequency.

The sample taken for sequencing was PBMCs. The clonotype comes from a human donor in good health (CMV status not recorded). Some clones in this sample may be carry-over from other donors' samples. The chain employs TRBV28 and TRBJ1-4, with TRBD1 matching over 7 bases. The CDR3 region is CASRPTGSLEKLFF. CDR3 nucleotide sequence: TGTGCCAGCAGGCCGACAGGGAGTCTTGAAAAACTGTTTTTT.